These T cell receptor beta chains were read from a single sample in a study of blood T cell repertoires in COVID-19. The data were produced by immunoSEQ multiplex PCR, yet TCRdb's version contains in-frame clones alone and is incomplete. The sample consists of more than 80,000 clones, roughly 90% of them appearing once. Material for sequencing was peripheral blood. These receptors were taken from a man older than 75 with acute or convalescent COVID-19. The CDR3 runs from the conserved cysteine through the conserved F or W. A D gene is named only where the DNA matches it firmly. Size tells how often a clone was seen (once, few, many) or the class of an expanded clone, and some rows leave it out.

CDR3 DNA: TGCGCCAGCAGCCCATCGACAGGGGGCTCCTACGAGCAGTACTTC; CDR3 protein: CASSPSTGGSYEQYF; J gene: TRBJ2-7; D gene: TRBD1; V gene: TRBV4-1; clone size: NA
CDR3 DNA: TGTGCCAGCAGCTTGGGAGTCGTCTCCTACGAGCAGTACTTC; CDR3 protein: CASSLGVVSYEQYF; J gene: TRBJ2-7; D gene: NA; V gene: TRBV5-4; clone size: NA
CDR3 DNA: TGTGCCAGCCGCTTGAGTTCTGGGGCCAACGTCCTGACTTTC; CDR3 protein: CASRLSSGANVLTF; J gene: TRBJ2-6; D gene: NA; V gene: TRBV28; clone size: NA
CDR3 DNA: TGTGCCAGCTCACCCTGGGACAGGGGTAACACTGAAGCTTTCTTT; CDR3 protein: CASSPWDRGNTEAFF; J gene: TRBJ1-1; D gene: TRBD1; V gene: TRBV18; clone size: NA
CDR3 DNA: TGCGCCAGCAGCCAAGATTCGGCGGGCCAGACCTACAATGAGCAGTTCTTC; CDR3 protein: CASSQDSAGQTYNEQFF; J gene: TRBJ2-1; D gene: NA; V gene: TRBV4-3; clone size: NA
CDR3 DNA: TGTGCCAGCAGCATATTATTAAGGGAGTTCACCTACAATGAGCAGTTCTTC; CDR3 protein: CASSILLREFTYNEQFF; J gene: TRBJ2-1; D gene: NA; V gene: TRBV5-5; clone size: NA
CDR3 DNA: TGTGCCAGCAGTCGGGACAGGGTTCAGCCCCAGCATTTT; CDR3 protein: CASSRDRVQPQHF; J gene: TRBJ1-5; D gene: TRBD1; V gene: TRBV28; clone size: NA
CDR3 DNA: TGCGCCAGCGCCAAGAACAGGGAAGAGACCCAGTACTTC; CDR3 protein: CASAKNREETQYF; J gene: TRBJ2-5; D gene: NA; V gene: TRBV4-3; clone size: NA
CDR3 DNA: TGTGCCAGTCAACTGTGGACTTCAAATCAGCCCCAGCATTTT; CDR3 protein: CASQLWTSNQPQHF; J gene: TRBJ1-5; D gene: NA; V gene: TRBV19; clone size: NA
CDR3 DNA: TGTGCCAGCAGTTTACTCACAGGGGCGAACACCGGGGAGCTGTTTTTT; CDR3 protein: CASSLLTGANTGELFF; J gene: TRBJ2-2; D gene: TRBD1; V gene: TRBV28; clone size: NA
CDR3 DNA: TGTGCCAGCTCACCGACAGGGGTGGCCTATAATTCACCCCTCCACTTT; CDR3 protein: CASSPTGVAYNSPLHF; J gene: TRBJ1-6; D gene: TRBD1; V gene: TRBV18; clone size: NA
CDR3 DNA: TGTGCCAGCAGCTCCGTCAGGGGCGGTAACGATGGCTACACCTTC; CDR3 protein: CASSSVRGGNDGYTF; J gene: TRBJ1-2; D gene: NA; V gene: TRBV7-9; clone size: once
CDR3 DNA: TGTGCCAGCAGTCGAATAGCGGGGGGGACCTACGAGCAGTACTTC; CDR3 protein: CASSRIAGGTYEQYF; J gene: TRBJ2-7; D gene: TRBD2; V gene: TRBV27; clone size: NA
CDR3 DNA: TGTGCCAGCAGCCCGGGACTAGCGGGAGGGCCGGGTTACAATGAGCAGTTCTTC; CDR3 protein: CASSPGLAGGPGYNEQFF; J gene: TRBJ2-1; D gene: TRBD2; V gene: TRBV7-9; clone size: NA
CDR3 DNA: TGTGCCAGTAGTATTGAGGGAATGAGCAATCAGCCCCAGCATTTT; CDR3 protein: CASSIEGMSNQPQHF; J gene: TRBJ1-5; D gene: NA; V gene: TRBV19; clone size: NA
CDR3 DNA: TGTGCCAGCAGCCTACCCTTACGCGAGCAGTACTTC; CDR3 protein: CASSLPLREQYF; J gene: TRBJ2-7; D gene: NA; V gene: TRBV28; clone size: NA
CDR3 DNA: TGTGCCAGCAGCCAAGACTCGCGGGTGGATCAAAAACTGTTTTTT; CDR3 protein: CASSQDSRVDQKLFF; J gene: TRBJ1-4; D gene: NA; V gene: TRBV14; clone size: NA
CDR3 DNA: TGTGCCAGCGGGGTTACTAGCGGAACTCAAGAGACCCAGTACTTC; CDR3 protein: CASGVTSGTQETQYF; J gene: TRBJ2-5; D gene: TRBD2; V gene: TRBV7-2; clone size: once
CDR3 DNA: TGTGCCAGCAGCTTAGCTAGCGGACTCTCTGGAAACACCATATATTTT; CDR3 protein: CASSLASGLSGNTIYF; J gene: TRBJ1-3; D gene: NA; V gene: TRBV7-9; clone size: NA
CDR3 DNA: TGTGCCAGCAGCGTCTCCGGGACTAGCGCCTACAATGAGCAGTTCTTC; CDR3 protein: CASSVSGTSAYNEQFF; J gene: TRBJ2-1; D gene: TRBD2; V gene: TRBV9; clone size: NA
CDR3 DNA: TGCGCCAGCAGCCAAGGTCGGCAAGAGACCCAGTACTTC; CDR3 protein: CASSQGRQETQYF; J gene: TRBJ2-5; D gene: NA; V gene: TRBV4-1; clone size: NA
CDR3 DNA: TGTGCCAGCAGTCGAACTGGTTACTACGAGCAGTACTTC; CDR3 protein: CASSRTGYYEQYF; J gene: TRBJ2-7; D gene: NA; V gene: TRBV2; clone size: NA
CDR3 DNA: TGTGCCAGCGTTACCCAGATGAACACCGGGGAGCTGTTTTTT; CDR3 protein: CASVTQMNTGELFF; J gene: TRBJ2-2; D gene: NA; V gene: TRBV6-5; clone size: NA
CDR3 DNA: TGTGCCAGTAGCCTTGTACGGGGGTCGGATGAGCAGTTCTTC; CDR3 protein: CASSLVRGSDEQFF; J gene: TRBJ2-1; D gene: NA; V gene: TRBV19; clone size: NA
CDR3 DNA: TGTGCCAGCACATTGGAGTCGGGCAATGAGCAGTTCTTC; CDR3 protein: CASTLESGNEQFF; J gene: TRBJ2-1; D gene: NA; V gene: TRBV2; clone size: NA
CDR3 DNA: TGTGCCAGCAGTTCATCTAGACAGCTCAGGGGGGAGACCCAGTACTTC; CDR3 protein: CASSSSRQLRGETQYF; J gene: TRBJ2-5; D gene: TRBD1; V gene: TRBV6-5; clone size: NA